These 32 T cell receptor beta chains originate from one sample sequenced in a study of T cells after yellow fever vaccination (dated by TCRdb to about 2019). Library construction relied on 5' RACE. Sequencing was carried out with an Illumina NovaSeq 6000. TCRdb handled the public reads itself, with Q25 trimming in fastp and clone calling in MiXCR, and kept productive beta chains. Each entry is one CDR3 protein sequence, shown with its most common DNA and genes. This sample lists 300,000 to 400,000 distinct CDR3 sequences; about 10% were detected once. 3% to 3.5% of the sample rests with the top ten. The treatment or condition label here, explained by the study, means: live attenuated yellow fever vaccine strain. The sample in question was CD4+ T cells sorted from PBMCs, obtained 45 days after the yellow fever booster vaccination. These receptors were collected from a young man who received the YFV17D yellow fever vaccine.

The V gene is TRBV3-1, the J gene TRBJ2-7, with D possibly being TRBD1 or TRBD2 (5 bases each). The CDR3 runs to 13 residues. The ends were cut back, 8 bases at V and 7 bases at J, with 18 bases in the middle. Germline-derived CDR1 and CDR2 are LGHDT and YNNKEL (reference sequence). In DNA form, the CDR3 reads TGTGCCAGCTCTGGGACGGCCGGGGTAGAGCAGTACTTC. Translation gives CASSGTAGVEQYF.

The sample holds a few counts of this clonotype. This chain connects TRBV6-2 or TRBV6-3 to TRBJ2-5; D might be TRBD1 or TRBD2, each matching 5 bases. The CDR3 is 14 amino acids. V was trimmed by 2 bases and J by 1 base, leaving 8 bases between them. Germline values: CDR1 MNHEY, CDR2 SVGEGT. The DNA for the CDR3 is TGTGCCAGCAGTTACGGGGGTAGCCAAGAGACCCAGTACTTC. This codes for CASSYGGSQETQYF.

This clonotype was detected many times. The chain couples TRBV7-2 to TRBJ2-2, with 8 bases aligning to TRBD2. Trimming at V came to 3 bases and at J to 5 bases, leaving 2 bases not matched to a gene. This CDR3 has 14 residues. Germline CDR1 is SGHTA and CDR2 is FQGNSA. The chain's CDR3 is CASSFSGATGELFF. For the CDR3, the DNA is TGTGCCAGCAGCTTTAGCGGGGCGACCGGGGAGCTGTTTTTT.

This clonotype was counted a few times. The chain recombines TRBV7-2 with TRBJ1-2; no clear D gene. This CDR3 comprises 15 residues. V was clipped by 4 bases and J by 2 bases, with 14 bases between them. Germline V CDR1 and CDR2: SGHTA, FQGNSA. This CDR3 is CASSSQLGQNYGYTF. The DNA for the CDR3 is TGTGCCAGCAGCTCCCAGCTAGGCCAAAACTATGGCTACACCTTC.

This clonotype was counted at least ten times. V is TRBV19 and J is TRBJ2-5; 9 bases align to TRBD2. Germline assignment: CDR1 LNHDA and CDR2 SQIVND (reference sequence). The CDR3 has 14 residues. V shed 8 bases, J shed 0 bases, and the junction held 4 bases outside the gene matches. In DNA, the CDR3 is TGTGCCAGTGGGACTAGCTTCTACCAAGAGACCCAGTACTTC. Its translation: CASGTSFYQETQYF.

The V and J genes are TRBV28 and TRBJ2-7; D is uncertain. From germline, CDR1 is MDHEN and CDR2 SYDVKM. The CDR3 is 12 residues long. CDR3 loop: CSCSCRARSGYV. CDR3 bases: TGTTCCTGCAGTTGTAGGGCCCGGAGTGGGTACGTC.

This clonotype has at least ten counts. The chain has TRBV4-1 and TRBJ1-2; D remains unclear. CDR3 length equals 17 residues. V gave up 1 base and J gave up 4 bases, with 19 bases separating them. Germline V gene lookup returns CDR1 MGHRA and CDR2 YSYEKL. The CDR3 region has the DNA TGCGCCAGCAGCCAAGGTGTGGTAGGGTATCGAGCCTATGGCTACACCTTC. Its translation is CASSQGVVGYRAYGYTF.

Ten or more counts support this clonotype. The chain joins TRBV12-3 or TRBV12-4 to TRBJ1-4, with D perhaps TRBD1 (6 bases). The CDR3 totals 13 residues. V was cut by 7 bases and J by 5 bases, with 11 bases left in between. CDR3 protein: CASMEQGNEKLFF. The CDR3 nucleotides are TGTGCCAGCATGGAACAGGGAAATGAAAAACTGTTTTTT.

The rearrangement joins TRBV18 to TRBJ1-1; D remains ambiguous. CDR3 length equals 13 residues. In germline, CDR1 is KGHSH, CDR2 LQKENI. With 6 bases removed from V and 0 bases from J, the gap between germline ends came to 8 bases. CDR3 coding DNA: TGTGCCAGCTCCCCCTCTGTGAACACTGAAGCTTTCTTT. This encodes CASSPSVNTEAFF.

This clonotype turned up a few times. This chain uses TRBV9 with TRBJ2-2, with D perhaps matching TRBD1 or TRBD2 (5 bases each). The CDR3 spans 14 residues. Trimming took off 4 bases at V and 6 bases at J, with 13 bases between the two ends. Germline CDR1 and CDR2: SGDLS and YYNGEE. In DNA, the CDR3 is TGTGCCAGCAGCTCAGACGGGGCCGCCGGGGAGCTGTTTTTT. Its protein product is CASSSDGAAGELFF. The full variable domain, completed using reference TRBV9 and TRBJ2-2, is DSGVTQTPKHLITATGQRVTLRCSPRSGDLSVYWYQQSLDQGLQFLIQYYNGEERAKGNILERFSAQQFPDLHSELNLSSLELGDSALYFCASSSDGAAGELFFGEGSRLTVL.

This clonotype has ten or more counts. CDR3 residues: CASSLGQTDTQYF. CDR3 nucleotides: TGTGCCAGCAGTTTGGGGCAAACAGATACGCAGTATTTT. The V gene is TRBV12-3 or TRBV12-4, the J gene TRBJ2-3, with D tentatively TRBD1 (5 bases). V was pared by 3 bases and J by 3 bases, with 7 bases between. The CDR3 sequence is 13 residues long.

This clonotype was seen a few times. In DNA form, the CDR3 reads TGTGCCACCAGCAGAGATCTACAGGGGGTATCTTACACCGGGGAGCTGTTTTTT. Translating gives CATSRDLQGVSYTGELFF. The chain employs TRBV15 and TRBJ2-2, with TRBD1 matching over 8 bases. The germline V gene encodes CDR1 LNHNV and CDR2 YYDKDF (reference sequence). V dropped 0 bases and J dropped 3; count of bases not matched to a gene: 9. The CDR3 contains 18 residues.

Written as DNA, the CDR3 is TGTGCCAGCAGCTTAGCGGGTACTATCGCTGAAGCTTTCTTT. This gives the protein CASSLAGTIAEAFF. The chain links TRBV11-2 to TRBJ1-1, with D unclear. This CDR3 region has 14 residues. Germline lookup yields CDR1 SGHAT and CDR2 FQNNGV. V lost 1 base and J 6 bases, leaving 12 bases between the germline ends.

This clonotype has a count of ten or more. The genes are TRBV6-1 and TRBJ2-1; 9 nucleotides match TRBD1. The junction had 6 bases not matched to a gene; V was cut back by 5 bases and J by 7 bases. The CDR3 loop spans 14 amino acids. Per the germline V gene, CDR1 is MNHNS and CDR2 is SASEGT. The chain's CDR3 is CASSTHRGLNEQFF. Written as DNA, the CDR3 is TGTGCCAGCAGTACCCACAGGGGGCTTAATGAGCAGTTCTTC.

This chain uses TRBV5-1 with TRBJ2-3; D unresolved. V lost 4 bases to trimming and J lost 5 bases, with 17 bases between them. Germline CDR1 and CDR2: SGHRS and YFSETQ. CDR3 length equals 15 residues. The CDR3 loop is CASSLPRQEGDTQYF. CDR3 nucleotides: TGCGCCAGCAGCCTTCCTCGGCAGGAAGGAGATACGCAGTATTTT.

This clonotype was seen repeatedly, ten times or more. The rearrangement uses TRBV5-6 and TRBJ2-2, with 15 bases aligning to TRBD2. CDR1 is SGHDT and CDR2 is YYEEEE in the germline V gene. CDR3 length equals 16 residues. Trimming at V came to 4 bases and at J to 8 bases, leaving 6 bases not matched to a gene. In DNA, the CDR3 is TGTGCCAGCAGCCGATGGACTAGCGGGGGGGCAGGGGAGCTGTTTTTT. This sequence encodes CASSRWTSGGAGELFF.

The sample holds a few counts of this clonotype. This chain connects TRBV20-1 to TRBJ2-5, with no clear D. CDR1 is DFQATT, CDR2 SNEGSKA, per germline (reference sequence). V lost 1 base and J lost 4, with 13 bases in between. The CDR3 extends over 14 amino acids. CDR3 sequence (DNA): TGCAGTGCTAGAGTTGGCAGCTCAGTAGAGACCCAGTACTTC. It codes for CSARVGSSVETQYF.

This clonotype was detected ten times or more. The V and J genes are TRBV6-5 and TRBJ1-6; maybe TRBD1 (6 bases). This CDR3 spans 15 amino acids. Germline CDR1 is MNHEY and CDR2 is SVGAGI. V lost 7 bases and J 7 bases, leaving 17 bases between the germline ends. The CDR3 coding sequence is TGTGCCAGCAACCATCGAGGGGGGAGGAATTCACCCCTCCACTTT. Residues: CASNHRGGRNSPLHF.

The chain has TRBV5-5 and TRBJ1-6, with unresolved D. With 0 bases removed from V and 10 bases from J, the gap between germline ends came to 14 bases. Germline-derived CDR1 and CDR2 are SGHKS and YYEKEE (reference sequence). This CDR3 region has 15 residues. The CDR3 is CASSLGFLGFSPLHF. As DNA, the CDR3 is TGTGCCAGCAGCTTGGGGTTCCTGGGTTTCTCACCCCTCCACTTT.

This clonotype has only a few counts. V is TRBV4-3 and J is TRBJ2-7; 7 nucleotides line up with TRBD1. V gave up 1 base and J gave up 12 bases; unmatched junction bases: 18. This CDR3 spans 16 amino acids. Germline CDR1 is LGHNA and CDR2 is YSLEER. In DNA form, the CDR3 reads TGCGCCAGCAGCCAAGGGGACAGCTCCTACGAACGGAAACCGTACGTC. It codes for CASSQGDSSYERKPYV.

This clonotype has ten or more counts. The V gene is TRBV5-5, the J gene TRBJ2-7, with 8 bases identical to TRBD1. CDR3 length: 12 residues. In germline, CDR1 is SGHKS, CDR2 YYEKEE (reference sequence). Losses at the gene ends were 5 bases for V and 5 bases for J; bases not matched to a gene: 3. The CDR3: CASSPGGDEQYF. CDR3 nucleotides: TGTGCCAGCAGTCCAGGGGGCGACGAGCAGTACTTC.

The sample holds many counts of this clonotype. The chain is built from TRBV5-5 and TRBJ2-1; TRBD1 matches 8 bases. V dropped 5 bases and J dropped 4; count of bases not matched to a gene: 5. CDR1 SGHKS and CDR2 YYEKEE come from the germline V gene (reference sequence). CDR3 size: 14 residues. DNA for the CDR3: TGTGCCAGCAGACGGGACAGGTCTTACAATGAGCAGTTCTTC. The encoded protein is CASRRDRSYNEQFF.

The table lists this clonotype with a few counts. CDR3 bases: TGTGCCAGCAGCTCTCGGACAGAGAATCAGCCCCAGCATTTT. Translated, it gives CASSSRTENQPQHF. This chain links TRBV12-3 or TRBV12-4 with TRBJ1-5, with D perhaps matching TRBD1 (6 bases). V was cut by 6 bases and J by 4 bases, with 13 bases left in between. The length of the CDR3 is 14 residues.

Only a few counts were recorded for this clonotype. The chain links TRBV24-1 to TRBJ1-5, with D perhaps matching TRBD1 (6 bases). The CDR3 length is 17 residues. Trimming shortened V by 2 bases and J by 3 bases, and 16 bases separated the two germline ends. Germline CDR1 reads KGHDR; CDR2 reads SFDVKD. The CDR3 coding sequence is TGTGCCACCAGTGATTCTCCAGGGGAAGGAACCAATCAGCCCCAGCATTTT. The encoded protein is CATSDSPGEGTNQPQHF.

This clonotype was observed a few times. The chain couples TRBV4-1 to TRBJ1-4, with D tentatively TRBD1 (5 bases). The CDR3 extends over 15 amino acids. The V end was cut by 4 bases, the J end by 8 bases, with 17 bases between. The V gene's germline CDR1 is MGHRA and CDR2 YSYEKL. The CDR3 nucleotides are TGCGCCAGCAGCCCCCTCCCAGGGACCGAAGAAAAACTGTTTTTT. Encoded protein: CASSPLPGTEEKLFF.

This clonotype was found many times. CDR3: CATSPGIGSNTDTQYF. CDR3 nucleotide sequence: TGCGCCACCTCCCCGGGGATCGGGTCCAACACAGATACGCAGTATTTT. The chain links TRBV5-1 to TRBJ2-3; TRBD2 might be the D (5 bases). Trimming removed 9 bases from V and 2 bases from J, with 22 bases in between. CDR1 SGHRS and CDR2 YFSETQ come from the germline V gene. The CDR3 contains 16 residues.

The V and J genes are TRBV7-9 and TRBJ2-2, with D unresolved. Between the trimmed V and J ends, which lost 5 bases and 5 bases, there was a span of 12 bases. CDR3 length equals 14 residues. The V gene's germline CDR1 is SEHNR and CDR2 FQNEAQ (reference sequence). The CDR3: CASSPTGRTGELFF. As DNA, the CDR3 is TGTGCCAGCAGCCCCACCGGGCGGACCGGGGAGCTGTTTTTT.

This clonotype showed up many times. The chain recombines TRBV12-3 or TRBV12-4 with TRBJ2-3; no reliable D call. The V end was cut by 5 bases, the J end by 1 base, with 10 bases between. The CDR3 runs 14 residues. The CDR3 spells CASSPPGRTDTQYF. As DNA, the CDR3 is TGTGCCAGCAGTCCGCCGGGTCGCACAGATACGCAGTATTTT.

The chain has TRBV2 and TRBJ1-4; no reliable D call. V was pared by 3 bases and J by 8 bases, with 4 bases between. The CDR3 spans 11 residues. Germline CDR1 reads SNHLY; CDR2 reads FYNNEI. The CDR3 loop reads CASSEWEKLFF. The CDR3 bases are TGTGCCAGCAGTGAGTGGGAAAAACTGTTTTTT.

This clonotype showed up just a few times. CDR3 in amino acids: CASSEAEASGELFF. The CDR3 DNA is TGTGCCAGCAGTGAAGCCGAGGCTTCCGGGGAGCTGTTTTTT. The rearrangement uses TRBV2 and TRBJ2-2; D gene uncertain. The CDR3 runs 14 residues. Trimming left V 0 bases short and J 6 bases short, with 8 bases between. The germline gives CDR1 SNHLY, CDR2 FYNNEI.

The CDR3 sequence: CASSIFPQGLEPNTEAFF. The CDR3 coding sequence is TGTGCCAGTAGTATATTTCCCCAGGGACTCGAACCGAACACTGAAGCTTTCTTT. The chain carries TRBV19 and TRBJ1-1, with a possible D match to TRBD1 (5 bases). The V and J ends lost 2 bases and 1 base respectively, with 20 bases between them. CDR3 length: 18 amino acids. Germline assignment: CDR1 LNHDA and CDR2 SQIVND (reference sequence).

V gene TRBV5-1 combines with J gene TRBJ2-2, with no clear D. The CDR3 is 14 amino acids. Germline CDR1 is SGHRS and CDR2 is YFSETQ. Trimming left V 0 bases short and J 4 bases short, with 7 bases between. In DNA form, the CDR3 reads TGCGCCAGCAGCTTGGCAGTACCCACCGGGGAGCTGTTTTTT. It specifies CASSLAVPTGELFF.